Presented here are 30 T cell receptor beta chains from one specimen sequenced in a study of blood T cell repertoires in COVID-19. Here immunoSEQ multiplex PCR was the method, and the copy in TCRdb shows in-frame clones only, minus some. Among 210,000 or so clones listed, roughly 80% were seen once. Sequencing was carried out using peripheral blood. The receptors shown here come from a woman aged 80 or over with acute or convalescent COVID-19.

The table lists this clone with many counts. This chain links TRBV7-8 with TRBJ2-7; 7 bases fit TRBD1. CDR3 length: 12 amino acids. Germline loops: CDR1 SGHVS, CDR2 FQNEAQ. The V gene end was trimmed by 4 bases and the J gene end by 6 bases; junction bases not matched to a gene: 3. The chain's CDR3 is CASSYGTVEQYF. CDR3 nucleotides: TGTGCCAGCAGCTACGGGACAGTCGAGCAGTACTTC.

The V and J genes are TRBV7-9 and TRBJ2-1; a weak D match, TRBD2 (5 bases). Germline lookup yields CDR1 SEHNR and CDR2 FQNEAQ (reference sequence). Trimming cost V 5 bases and J 2 bases, with 13 bases left between them. The CDR3 contains 15 residues. This chain's CDR3 is CASSRGSKPYNEQFF. CDR3 in DNA: TGTGCCAGCAGCCGAGGGTCGAAACCCTACAATGAGCAGTTCTTC. Based on the CDR3 plus reference TRBV7-9 and TRBJ2-1, the full variable domain is DTGVSQNPRHKITKRGQNVTFRCDPISEHNRLYWYRQTLGQGPEFLTYFQNEAQLEKSRLLSDRFSAERPKGSFSTLEIQRTEQGDSAMYLCASSRGSKPYNEQFFGPGTRLTVL.

CDR3 region: CASSLEDRGSPLHF. The CDR3 coding sequence is TGTGCCAGCAGCTTAGAGGACAGGGGGTCACCCCTCCACTTT. V and J are TRBV11-2 and TRBJ1-6; 10 bases map to TRBD1. The length of the CDR3 is 14 residues. V shed 0 bases, J shed 10 bases, and the junction held 0 bases outside the gene matches. The germline V gene encodes CDR1 SGHAT and CDR2 FQNNGV.

The J gene is TRBJ2-5, the V gene TRBV10-3; 7 nucleotides agree with TRBD1. V was pared by 0 bases and J by 5 bases, with 3 bases of the junction left unmatched. The CDR3 sequence is 14 residues long. Germline V gene data show CDR1 as ENHRY and CDR2 as SYGVKD. The CDR3 sequence: CAISESTGTETQYF. CDR3 coding DNA: TGTGCCATCAGTGAGTCGACAGGGACGGAGACCCAGTACTTC.

The sample holds one count of this clone. This chain joins TRBV3-1 (or the pseudogene TRBV3-2) and TRBJ2-7; TRBD2 aligns across 12 bases. Germline CDR1 and CDR2: LGHDT and YNNKEL (reference sequence). J was trimmed by 1 base and V by 4 bases; bases with no gene match: 5. CDR3 length: 16 residues. The CDR3 here is CASSPTGLAGSYEQYF. CDR3 nucleotides: TGTGCCAGCAGCCCTACTGGACTAGCGGGGTCCTACGAGCAGTACTTC.

The chain links TRBV6-6 to TRBJ2-7; 8 bases agree with TRBD1. V was clipped by 6 bases and J by 4 bases; unmatched bases: 2. Germline V gene lookup returns CDR1 MNHNY and CDR2 SVGAGI (reference sequence). This CDR3 has 12 residues. CDR3 nucleotide sequence: TGTGCCAGCAGCCGACAGGGGTACGAGCAGTACTTC. This gives the protein CASSRQGYEQYF.

This sequence joins TRBV6-2 or TRBV6-3 and TRBJ2-1, with no clear D. The CDR3 covers 13 residues. Between the trimmed V and J ends, which lost 1 base and 7 bases, there was a span of 8 bases. Germline V CDR1 and CDR2: MNHEY, SVGEGT. The CDR3: CASSYYGWNEQFF. The CDR3 DNA reads as TGTGCCAGCAGTTACTACGGGTGGAATGAGCAGTTCTTC.

The chain carries TRBV11-2 and TRBJ2-2; 8 bases match TRBD2. The germline gives CDR1 SGHAT, CDR2 FQNNGV. With V trimmed by 5 bases and J by 5 bases, 7 bases remained unmatched. The CDR3 covers 15 residues. CDR3 sequence (DNA): TGTGCCAGCAGCACGGGACTAGGAAGGACCGGGGAGCTGTTTTTT. Residues: CASSTGLGRTGELFF. Full variable domain (rest looked up from reference TRBV11-2 and TRBJ2-2): EAGVAQSPRYKIIEKRQSVAFWCNPISGHATLYWYQQILGQGPKLLIQFQNNGVVDDSQLPKDRFSAERLKGVDSTLKIQPAKLEDSAVYLCASSTGLGRTGELFFGEGSRLTVL.

The V call is TRBV29-1, the J call TRBJ2-7; no clear D gene. The CDR3 sequence is 12 residues long. V was trimmed by 6 bases and J by 3 bases, leaving 12 bases between them. The germline V gene has CDR1 SQVTM and CDR2 ANQGSEA. The DNA of the CDR3 is TGCAGCGTCCTTCTGGCACGCTACGAGCAGTACTTC. It yields the protein CSVLLARYEQYF.

The gene calls are TRBV29-1 and TRBJ2-3; 8 nucleotides align to TRBD1. The CDR3 extends over 15 amino acids. The germline V gene encodes CDR1 SQVTM and CDR2 ANQGSEA. The junction had 11 bases not matched to a gene; V was cut back by 5 bases and J by 4 bases. CDR3 sequence reads: CSVRSDRDLSDTQYF. Written as DNA, the CDR3 is TGCAGCGTTCGCTCGGACAGGGATCTTTCAGATACGCAGTATTTT.

The rearrangement uses TRBV5-5 and TRBJ2-3, with 8 nucleotides matching TRBD1. The germline gives CDR1 SGHKS, CDR2 YYEKEE (reference sequence). The CDR3 has 14 amino acids. The ends lost 3 bases at V and 5 bases at J; junction bases unmatched: 5. CDR3 residues: CASSSGQGGDTQYF. In DNA, the CDR3 is TGTGCCAGCAGCTCCGGACAGGGCGGAGATACGCAGTATTTT.

The V gene is TRBV12-2, the J gene TRBJ1-1; the D call of TRBD1 is as the table states it, not checked on the DNA. TRBV12-2 is an annotated pseudogene. This CDR3 spans 15 amino acids. This CDR3 reads CASRLGRAMNTEAFF. In DNA form, the CDR3 reads TGTGCAAGTCGCTTAGGCAGGGCAATGAACACTGAAGCTTTCTTT.

This clone is a singleton in its sample. The gene calls are TRBV6-5 and TRBJ2-1; 9 positions match TRBD2. The CDR3 totals 16 residues. V shed 1 base, J shed 2 bases, and the junction held 3 bases outside the gene matches. The V gene's germline CDR1 is MNHEY and CDR2 SVGAGI. The CDR3 here is CASSYFPSGAYNEQFF. The CDR3 DNA follows: TGTGCCAGCAGTTACTTCCCTAGCGGGGCCTACAATGAGCAGTTCTTC.

The rearrangement links TRBV5-6 to TRBJ2-1, with a tentative D call TRBD1 (6 bases). Germline CDR1 and CDR2: SGHDT and YYEEEE. The V gene lost 3 bases and the J gene lost 5 bases, with 9 bases spanning the gap. The CDR3 contains 13 residues. The chain's CDR3 is CASSWTEDNEQFF. The CDR3 DNA follows: TGTGCCAGCAGCTGGACAGAGGACAATGAGCAGTTCTTC.

In its sample, this clone was seen once. This chain connects TRBV11-2 to TRBJ2-3; D unclear. CDR3 length equals 16 residues. Germline V CDR1 and CDR2: SGHAT, FQNNGV. The V gene lost 1 base and the J gene lost 0 bases, with 11 bases spanning the gap. The CDR3 nucleotides read TGTGCCAGCAGCTTAGTCCCTGCGTACAGCACAGATACGCAGTATTTT. Its translation is CASSLVPAYSTDTQYF.

The chain recombines TRBV11-2 with TRBJ2-7; 10 nucleotides match TRBD2. The germline gives CDR1 SGHAT, CDR2 FQNNGV. Trimming cost V 0 bases and J 2 bases; bases outside gene matches: 10. This CDR3 has 18 residues. CDR3 sequence: CASSLDPRTSGVAYEQYF. CDR3 coding DNA: TGTGCCAGCAGCTTAGATCCGAGGACTAGCGGAGTCGCCTACGAGCAGTACTTC.

This clone occurred once. The V and J genes are TRBV7-3 and TRBJ2-7, with 7 bases that match TRBD1. V shed 5 bases and J 0 bases; nucleotides not matched to a gene: 4. The germline gives CDR1 SGHTA, CDR2 FQGTGA. The CDR3 runs 14 residues. This CDR3 reads CASSVTGTSYEQYF. CDR3 in DNA: TGTGCCAGCAGCGTGACAGGGACCTCCTACGAGCAGTACTTC.

This chain links TRBV12-3 or TRBV12-4 with TRBJ2-7; 12 nucleotides match TRBD1. The CDR3 loop spans 13 amino acids. After removal of 7 bases from V and 12 bases from J, the junction contained 10 bases not matched to a gene. The CDR3: CASTSGTGGNRYF. The CDR3 DNA is TGTGCCAGCACCTCAGGGACAGGGGGCAATCGGTACTTC.

The rearrangement joins TRBV12-3 or TRBV12-4 to TRBJ1-1; 8 bases are a match to TRBD1. The junction had 5 bases not matched to a gene; V was cut back by 6 bases and J by 8 bases. The CDR3 runs 12 residues. CDR3 nucleotides: TGTGCCAGCAGAAACAGGGGGATAGAAGCTTTCTTT. Amino acids: CASRNRGIEAFF.

The chain combines TRBV5-1 with TRBJ2-2, with TRBD2 identical over 12 bases. The length of the CDR3 is 17 residues. The V segment lost 4 bases and the J segment 6 bases; nucleotides outside the gene matches: 10. The V gene's germline CDR1 is SGHRS and CDR2 YFSETQ. CDR3 protein: CASSPGLAGNNAGELFF. The CDR3 region has the DNA TGCGCCAGCAGCCCCGGACTAGCGGGGAATAATGCCGGGGAGCTGTTTTTT.

In its sample, this clone was seen a few times. The chain is built from TRBV6-2 or TRBV6-3 and TRBJ2-1; D uncertain. The germline V and J ends were trimmed by 2 bases and 5 bases, with 22 bases remaining between them. Germline lookup yields CDR1 MNHEY and CDR2 SVGEGT. The CDR3 spans 18 residues. The CDR3, as DNA: TGTGCCAGCAGTTACGCCCGCCTAGGCCGGATGAGCGACAATGAGCAGTTCTTC. It specifies CASSYARLGRMSDNEQFF.

The chain joins TRBV27 to TRBJ1-1; possibly TRBD1 for D (5 bases). CDR3 length: 14 amino acids. Germline assignment: CDR1 MNHEY and CDR2 SMNVEV (reference sequence). The V and J ends lost 5 bases and 3 bases respectively, with 13 bases between them. The CDR3 loop reads CASSRRVGDTEAFF. CDR3 bases: TGTGCCAGCAGTCGCAGGGTTGGGGACACTGAAGCTTTCTTT.

The gene calls are TRBV6-6 and TRBJ1-4; 7 nucleotides align to TRBD1. This CDR3 has 17 residues. V dropped 5 bases and J dropped 0; count of bases not matched to a gene: 9. The V gene's germline CDR1 is MNHNY and CDR2 SVGAGI (reference sequence). CDR3 nucleotides: TGTGCCAGCAGTCCGGGGGACAGATTTACAACTAATGAAAAACTGTTTTTT. Translating it yields CASSPGDRFTTNEKLFF.

This clone was seen only once. The V gene is TRBV7-2, the J gene TRBJ2-2; D may be TRBD2 (5 bases). The V end was cut by 4 bases, the J end by 2 bases, with 5 bases between. CDR3 size: 13 residues. Germline loops: CDR1 SGHTA, CDR2 FQGNSA. CDR3 in DNA: TGTGCCAGCAGCTCGGGAAACACCGGGGAGCTGTTTTTT. It specifies CASSSGNTGELFF.

The V call is TRBV18, the J call TRBJ1-5; tentatively, D is TRBD1 (5 bases). V lost 4 bases and J lost 5, with 12 bases in between. Germline-derived CDR1 and CDR2 are KGHSH and LQKENI. The CDR3 loop spans 14 amino acids. The CDR3 region is CASSQQVRDQPQHF. Here the CDR3 DNA reads TGTGCCAGCTCACAACAGGTTAGGGATCAGCCCCAGCATTTT.

The V and J genes are TRBV3-1 (or the pseudogene TRBV3-2) and TRBJ2-3; 14 bases are a match to TRBD2. The germline CDR1 and CDR2 sequences are LGHDT and YNNKEL (reference sequence). The CDR3 has 17 residues. Unmatched junction bases numbered 9, after V lost 4 bases and J lost 6 bases. The CDR3 DNA reads TGTGCCAGCAGCCCAGAGGGACTAGCGGGAGTCTGGGATACGCAGTATTTT. It encodes CASSPEGLAGVWDTQYF.

The chain couples TRBV7-9 to TRBJ1-2; D remains ambiguous. Germline CDR1 and CDR2: SEHNR and FQNEAQ (reference sequence). The V end lost 2 bases, the J end lost 3 bases, and 7 bases lay between the germline ends. This CDR3 comprises 13 residues. CDR3 protein: CASSLWSDYGYTF. The DNA of the CDR3 is TGTGCCAGCAGCTTATGGTCAGACTATGGCTACACCTTC.

CDR3 sequence: CASRHLDEQYF. The CDR3 coding sequence is TGTGCCAGCAGACACCTGGACGAGCAGTACTTC. The gene calls are TRBV3-1 (or the pseudogene TRBV3-2) and TRBJ2-7, with D hard to call. V shed 6 bases and J shed 5 bases, with 8 bases lying between them. The CDR3 length is 11 residues. Per the germline V gene, CDR1 is LGHDT and CDR2 is YNNKEL (reference sequence).

The chain joins TRBV7-2 to TRBJ1-5, with 7 bases matching TRBD1. Germline V gives CDR1 SGHTA, CDR2 FQGNSA. The junction had 16 bases not matched to a gene; V was cut back by 0 bases and J by 2 bases. This CDR3 is built from 20 residues. The DNA of the CDR3 is TGTGCCAGCAGCTTAGCTTCGCAGGGGGTAATTTTAGGTGGCAATCAGCCCCAGCATTTT. Amino acids: CASSLASQGVILGGNQPQHF.

This clone has only one observation. The chain uses TRBV7-9 and TRBJ2-5; 8 bases map to TRBD2. Germline-derived CDR1 and CDR2 are SEHNR and FQNEAQ (reference sequence). This CDR3 has 14 amino acids. The V and J ends lost 0 bases and 5 bases, in that order; junction bases with no gene match: 2. The CDR3 sequence: CASSLASGAETQYF. For the CDR3, the DNA is TGTGCCAGCAGCTTAGCTAGCGGGGCGGAGACCCAGTACTTC.